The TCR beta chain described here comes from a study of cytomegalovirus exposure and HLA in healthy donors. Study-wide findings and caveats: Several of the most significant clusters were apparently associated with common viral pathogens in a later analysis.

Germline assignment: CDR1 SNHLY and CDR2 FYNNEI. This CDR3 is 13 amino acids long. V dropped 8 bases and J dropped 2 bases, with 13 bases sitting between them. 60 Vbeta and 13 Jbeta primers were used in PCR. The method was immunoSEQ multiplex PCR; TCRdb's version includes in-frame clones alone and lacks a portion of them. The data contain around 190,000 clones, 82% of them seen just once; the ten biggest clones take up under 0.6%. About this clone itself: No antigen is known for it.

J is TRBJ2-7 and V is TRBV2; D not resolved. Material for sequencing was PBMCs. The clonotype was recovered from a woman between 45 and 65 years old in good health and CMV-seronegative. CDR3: CASVRSRTYEQYF. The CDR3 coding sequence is TGTGCCAGCGTACGGAGTCGCACCTACGAGCAGTACTTC.